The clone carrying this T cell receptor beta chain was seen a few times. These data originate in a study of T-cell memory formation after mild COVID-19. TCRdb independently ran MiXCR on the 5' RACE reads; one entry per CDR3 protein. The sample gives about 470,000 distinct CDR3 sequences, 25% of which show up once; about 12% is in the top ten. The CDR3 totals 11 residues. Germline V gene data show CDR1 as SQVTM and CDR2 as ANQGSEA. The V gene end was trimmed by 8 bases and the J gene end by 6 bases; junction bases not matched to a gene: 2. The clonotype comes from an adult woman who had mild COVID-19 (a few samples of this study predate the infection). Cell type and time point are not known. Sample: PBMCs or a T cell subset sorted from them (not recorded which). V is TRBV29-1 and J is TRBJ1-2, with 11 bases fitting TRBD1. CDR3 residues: CSTGQGDGYTF. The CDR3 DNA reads TGCAGCACGGGACAGGGGGATGGCTACACCTTC.